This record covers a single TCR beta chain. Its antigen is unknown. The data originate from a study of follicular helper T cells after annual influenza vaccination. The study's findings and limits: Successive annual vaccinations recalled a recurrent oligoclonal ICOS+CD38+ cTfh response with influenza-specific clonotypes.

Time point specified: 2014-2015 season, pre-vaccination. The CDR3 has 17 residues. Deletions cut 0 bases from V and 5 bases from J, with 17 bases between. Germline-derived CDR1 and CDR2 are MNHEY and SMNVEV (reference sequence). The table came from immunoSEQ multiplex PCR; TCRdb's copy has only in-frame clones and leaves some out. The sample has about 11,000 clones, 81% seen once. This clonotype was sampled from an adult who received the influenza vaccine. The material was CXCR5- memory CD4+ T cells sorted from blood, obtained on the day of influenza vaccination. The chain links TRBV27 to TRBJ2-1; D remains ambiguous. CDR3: CASSLSGLDGVNNEQFF. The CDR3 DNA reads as TGTGCCAGCAGTTTATCGGGTTTGGACGGTGTGAACAATGAGCAGTTCTTC.